This T cell receptor beta chain was sequenced in a study of cytomegalovirus exposure and HLA in healthy donors. Whole-study results and caveats: Segments of the TCR beta V type were, in most cases, productive about 90% or about 30% of the time in an earlier analysis.

This clone came up a few times. Its matching antigen is unknown. V lost 6 bases to trimming and J lost 7 bases; unmatched junction nucleotides: 7. Germline V gene data show CDR1 as SQVTM and CDR2 as ANQGSEA. The CDR3 is made up of 13 amino acids. Amplification used 60 Vbeta primers and 13 Jbeta primers. Data came from immunoSEQ multiplex PCR; TCRdb stores just in-frame clones and leaves some out. The data show 130,000 or so clones, about four fifths seen once. This TCR derives from a man between 18 and 29 years old in good health and CMV-seropositive. This rearrangement joins TRBV29-1 to TRBJ2-1, with 9 positions matching TRBD2. The specimen sequenced was PBMCs. The CDR3 sequence is CSVISGSANEQFF. CDR3 nucleotides: TGCAGCGTAATTAGCGGGAGCGCAAATGAGCAGTTCTTC.